What follows are 32 T cell receptor beta chains derived from one specimen sequenced in a study of cytomegalovirus exposure and HLA in healthy donors. PCR was performed using 60 Vbeta and 13 Jbeta primers. Using immunoSEQ multiplex PCR, the repertoire was profiled, and TCRdb retains in-frame clones only, with some absent. The sample yields fewer than 200,000 clones, roughly nine tenths seen once. The sequenced sample was PBMCs. Receptors originate from a boy aged 2 to 10 in good health and CMV-seronegative.

J is TRBJ2-5 and V is TRBV10-3, with D perhaps TRBD2 (5 bases). The V gene's germline CDR1 is ENHRY and CDR2 SYGVKD. The V gene lost 3 bases and the J gene lost 5 bases, with 13 bases spanning the gap. The CDR3 has 14 amino acids. Written as DNA, the CDR3 is TGTGCCATCAGTGATACGGGAAAGCGGGAGACCCAGTACTTC. Translation: CAISDTGKRETQYF.

The V and J genes are TRBV19 and TRBJ2-7, with D possibly TRBD2 on 5 matching bases. The CDR3 is 13 amino acids. CDR1 and CDR2 from the germline V gene are LNHDA and SQIVND (reference sequence). V lost 3 bases, J lost 7 bases, and 13 bases lay in between. The CDR3 coding sequence is TGTGCCAGTAGTATCGAGGGCCTGAGGGAGCAGTACTTC. Translated, it gives CASSIEGLREQYF.

The chain carries TRBV9 and TRBJ2-7, with 10 bases fitting TRBD1. CDR1 is SGDLS and CDR2 is YYNGEE in the germline V gene. This CDR3 is built from 16 residues. Germline trimming cut 5 bases from V and 1 base from J; bases unmatched to any gene: 9. The CDR3 sequence is CASSSPRGQGSYEQYF. The CDR3 DNA reads TGTGCCAGCAGTTCTCCCCGGGGACAGGGGTCCTACGAGCAGTACTTC. The full variable domain, completed using reference TRBV9 and TRBJ2-7, is DSGVTQTPKHLITATGQRVTLRCSPRSGDLSVYWYQQSLDQGLQFLIQYYNGEERAKGNILERFSAQQFPDLHSELNLSSLELGDSALYFCASSSPRGQGSYEQYFGPGTRLTVT.

This rearrangement joins TRBV13 to TRBJ2-3, with D perhaps matching TRBD2 (6 bases). This CDR3 contains 14 residues. The V end was cut by 5 bases, the J end by 4 bases, with 13 bases between. CDR1 and CDR2 (germline): PRHDT, FYEKMQ (reference sequence). The CDR3 reads CASSPPGGADTQYF. The CDR3 region has the DNA TGTGCCAGCAGCCCCCCAGGAGGGGCAGATACGCAGTATTTT.

V usage is TRBV25-1 and J usage is TRBJ1-2, with D perhaps matching TRBD1 (6 bases). Trimming removed 6 bases at V and 4 bases at J, with 24 bases between. This CDR3 contains 17 residues. Germline V gene data show CDR1 as MGHDK and CDR2 as SYGVNS. CDR3: CASSGTGGTGQIYGYTF. Here the CDR3 DNA reads TGTGCCAGCAGCGGGACCGGTGGTACAGGGCAGATCTATGGCTACACCTTC.

The rearrangement links TRBV30 to TRBJ1-1, with TRBD1 as a possible D gene (6 bases). From germline, CDR1 is GTSNPN and CDR2 SVGIG (reference sequence). This CDR3 region has 14 residues. The V gene lost 0 bases and the J gene lost 1 base, with 9 bases spanning the gap. CDR3 amino acids: CAWSVRGANTEAFF. The CDR3 nucleotides read TGTGCCTGGAGTGTTCGGGGGGCGAACACTGAAGCTTTCTTT.

V is TRBV7-2 and J is TRBJ1-5; D perhaps matches TRBD1 (6 bases). The V end lost 3 bases, the J end lost 5 bases, and 11 bases lay between the germline ends. CDR3 length equals 14 residues. Germline CDR1 SGHTA, CDR2 FQGNSA. The CDR3 loop is CASSFTGMDQPQHF. In DNA form, the CDR3 reads TGTGCCAGCAGCTTTACAGGGATGGATCAGCCCCAGCATTTT.

The chain employs TRBV9 and TRBJ2-1; D perhaps matches TRBD2 (6 bases). The CDR3 length is 17 residues. V gave up 4 bases and J gave up 6 bases, with 23 bases separating them. The germline gives CDR1 SGDLS, CDR2 YYNGEE. In DNA form, the CDR3 reads TGTGCCAGCAGCTCACGCCCCGCCGGGACTCCCTCCAATGAGCAGTTCTTC. It encodes CASSSRPAGTPSNEQFF.

The J gene is TRBJ1-1, the V gene TRBV5-4; tentative D call: TRBD1 (6 bases). Germline loops: CDR1 SGHNT, CDR2 YYREEE (reference sequence). CDR3 length: 15 residues. V was shortened by 3 bases and J by 1 base, with 13 bases between the two germline ends. CDR3 protein: CASSSTGRGNTEAFF. CDR3 DNA: TGTGCCAGCAGCTCCACAGGGAGGGGGAACACTGAAGCTTTCTTT.

A single count supports this clone. The chain has TRBV27 and TRBJ2-7, with D hard to call. This CDR3 contains 13 residues. The ends were cut back, 2 bases at V and 3 bases at J, with 8 bases in the middle. Germline V gene sequence: CDR1 MNHEY, CDR2 SMNVEV (reference sequence). The CDR3 bases are TGTGCCAGCAGTTTAAACGAGAACTACGAGCAGTACTTC. This codes for CASSLNENYEQYF.

This clone was picked up one time. This chain connects TRBV5-8 to TRBJ2-3; 8 nucleotides agree with TRBD1. V lost 5 bases and J lost 6; bases outside the gene matches: 8. CDR1 SGHTS and CDR2 YDEGEE come from the germline V gene. This CDR3 spans 14 amino acids. In DNA, the CDR3 is TGTGCCAGCAGTCCGACAGGGGCCCGCGATACGCAGTATTTT. Amino acid sequence: CASSPTGARDTQYF.

The chain carries TRBV2 and TRBJ2-7; 7 bases are a match to TRBD1. Per the germline V gene, CDR1 is SNHLY and CDR2 is FYNNEI. CDR3 length: 13 residues. The junction had 3 bases not matched to a gene; V was cut back by 3 bases and J by 4 bases. CDR3 bases: TGTGCCAGCAGTGAGACAGGGTGGTACGAGCAGTACTTC. It yields the protein CASSETGWYEQYF. Combining the CDR3 with reference TRBV2 and TRBJ2-7 gives the whole variable domain EPEVTQTPSHQVTQMGQEVILRCVPISNHLYFYWYRQILGQKVEFLVSFYNNEISEKSEIFDDQFSVERPDGSNFTLKIRSTKLEDSAMYFCASSETGWYEQYFGPGTRLTVT.

This chain connects TRBV12-5 to TRBJ2-7, with D uncertain. The CDR3 extends over 15 amino acids. V was clipped by 3 bases and J by 2 bases, with 14 bases between them. Germline V lookup: CDR1 LGHNT, CDR2 FRNRAP. The CDR3 here is CASGFPLPLTYEQYF. The CDR3, as DNA: TGTGCTAGTGGTTTCCCCCTTCCACTTACCTACGAGCAGTACTTC. Combining the CDR3 with reference TRBV12-5 and TRBJ2-7 gives the whole variable domain DARVTQTPRHKVTEMGQEVTMRCQPILGHNTVFWYRQTMMQGLELLAYFRNRAPLDDSGMPKDRFSAEMPDATLATLKIQPSEPRDSAVYFCASGFPLPLTYEQYFGPGTRLTVT.

The chain links TRBV7-9 to TRBJ2-3; the match to TRBD2 covers 12 bases. CDR1 and CDR2 (germline): SEHNR, FQNEAQ (reference sequence). The V segment lost 0 bases and the J segment 3 bases; nucleotides outside the gene matches: 7. This CDR3 spans 18 amino acids. DNA of the CDR3: TGTGCCAGCAGCTTAGCGGCTAGCGGGGGGGCGAGTACAGATACGCAGTATTTT. This translates into CASSLAASGGASTDTQYF.

The chain combines TRBV28 with TRBJ2-2, with D possibly matching TRBD2 (6 bases). Trimming shortened V by 6 bases and J by 1 base, and 15 bases separated the two germline ends. Germline V CDR1 and CDR2: MDHEN, SYDVKM. CDR3 size: 16 residues. This CDR3 reads CASSRRDFRNTGELFF. CDR3 bases: TGTGCCAGCAGCCGACGGGACTTTCGGAACACCGGGGAGCTGTTTTTT.

This clone was seen a single time. V and J are TRBV30 and TRBJ2-2, with a tentative D call TRBD2 (5 bases). The CDR3 has 15 residues. The V end was cut by 3 bases, the J end by 5 bases, with 16 bases between. Germline values: CDR1 GTSNPN, CDR2 SVGIG (reference sequence). CDR3 coding DNA: TGTGCCTGGAGAAAGGAGGCTGTAAGGACCGGGGAGCTGTTTTTT. Translation: CAWRKEAVRTGELFF.

V usage is TRBV5-5 and J usage is TRBJ2-5, with 8 positions matching TRBD1. Germline assignment: CDR1 SGHKS and CDR2 YYEKEE (reference sequence). The V segment lost 0 bases and the J segment 4 bases; nucleotides outside the gene matches: 5. The CDR3 is 15 amino acids. As DNA, the CDR3 is TGTGCCAGCAGCTTGGGGGACAGGCCCCGAGAGACCCAGTACTTC. It yields the protein CASSLGDRPRETQYF.

The chain joins TRBV5-1 to TRBJ2-1, with 7 nucleotides matching TRBD2. The CDR3 is 14 residues long. Unmatched junction bases numbered 2, after V lost 5 bases and J lost 0 bases. Germline CDR1 is SGHRS and CDR2 is YFSETQ. This CDR3 reads CASSRGGSYNEQFF. The CDR3 bases are TGCGCCAGCAGTCGCGGGGGCTCCTACAATGAGCAGTTCTTC.

V and J are TRBV9 and TRBJ1-5, with 7 nucleotides matching TRBD1. The germline V gene encodes CDR1 SGDLS and CDR2 YYNGEE. CDR3 size: 15 residues. The junction had 11 bases not matched to a gene; V was cut back by 4 bases and J by 7 bases. The CDR3 region has the DNA TGTGCCAGCAGCTCAGGGGGGCTGGAGGGACAGCCCCAGCATTTT. Amino acid sequence: CASSSGGLEGQPQHF.

The V gene is TRBV7-9, the J gene TRBJ2-2; weak D call: TRBD1 (6 bases). Germline V CDR1 and CDR2: SEHNR, FQNEAQ (reference sequence). The CDR3 loop spans 13 amino acids. V lost 4 bases and J 8 bases, leaving 11 bases between the germline ends. The CDR3 bases are TGTGCCAGCAGCTCACAGGGAGAAGGGGAGCTGTTTTTT. Its translation is CASSSQGEGELFF.

The genes are TRBV10-2 and TRBJ2-7; 7 bases match TRBD1. Per the germline V gene, CDR1 is WSHSY and CDR2 is SAAADI. This CDR3 has 14 residues. V shed 0 bases, J shed 4 bases, and the junction held 3 bases outside the gene matches. As DNA, the CDR3 is TGCGCCAGCAGTGAGTCAGGGGGCACATACGAGCAGTACTTC. Its protein is CASSESGGTYEQYF.

The rearrangement uses TRBV11-3 and TRBJ2-5; tentatively, D is TRBD1 (6 bases). V dropped 5 bases and J dropped 7 bases, with 17 bases sitting between them. The CDR3 spans 14 residues. Germline CDR1 is SGHNT and CDR2 is YENEEA. CDR3 DNA sequence: TGTGCCAGCAGCCTTGACAGGCTGCTTGGGACCCAGTACTTC. As protein: CASSLDRLLGTQYF.

This clone was seen a few times. This chain links TRBV7-9 with TRBJ2-1, with 11 nucleotides matching TRBD2. Unmatched junction bases numbered 5, after V lost 7 bases and J lost 6 bases. Germline CDR1 and CDR2: SEHNR and FQNEAQ (reference sequence). The CDR3 consists of 14 residues. The CDR3 region is CASNELAGGNEQFF. In DNA, the CDR3 is TGTGCCAGCAACGAGCTAGCGGGAGGCAATGAGCAGTTCTTC. Combining the CDR3 with reference TRBV7-9 and TRBJ2-1 gives the whole variable domain DTGVSQNPRHKITKRGQNVTFRCDPISEHNRLYWYRQTLGQGPEFLTYFQNEAQLEKSRLLSDRFSAERPKGSFSTLEIQRTEQGDSAMYLCASNELAGGNEQFFGPGTRLTVL.

This clone was recorded a few times. The rearrangement links TRBV6-5 to TRBJ1-1; D remains unclear. V was cut by 2 bases and J by 4 bases, with 14 bases left in between. The CDR3 runs to 15 residues. The germline gives CDR1 MNHEY, CDR2 SVGAGI. CDR3 sequence: CASSYNQDSSTEAFF. For the CDR3, the DNA is TGTGCCAGCAGTTACAATCAAGATAGTAGCACTGAAGCTTTCTTT.

This chain uses TRBV30 with TRBJ1-2; TRBD1 matches 7 bases. This CDR3 is built from 13 residues. Germline trimming cut 5 bases from V and 5 bases from J; bases unmatched to any gene: 8. Germline V gene lookup returns CDR1 GTSNPN and CDR2 SVGIG (reference sequence). The CDR3 loop reads CAWLRGRRYGYTF. Here the CDR3 DNA reads TGTGCCTGGCTAAGGGGGCGCAGGTATGGCTACACCTTC.

The genes are TRBV5-4 and TRBJ2-4; TRBD2 matches at 8 bases. The germline gives CDR1 SGHNT, CDR2 YYREEE (reference sequence). There are 15 residues in the CDR3. After removal of 3 bases from V and 5 bases from J, the junction contained 7 bases not matched to a gene. In DNA form, the CDR3 reads TGTGCCAGCAGCTCCTGGCGGGAGGAGGAAAACATTCAGTACTTC. Translating gives CASSSWREEENIQYF. Looking up the rest from reference TRBV5-4 and TRBJ2-4 gives the full variable domain: ETGVTQSPTHLIKTRGQQVTLRCSSQSGHNTVSWYQQALGQGPQFIFQYYREEENGRGNFPPRFSGLQFPNYSSELNVNALELDDSALYLCASSSWREEENIQYFGAGTRLSVL.

This sequence joins TRBV2 and TRBJ2-5, with D maybe TRBD2 (6 bases). CDR1 and CDR2 (germline): SNHLY, FYNNEI. The CDR3 is 15 residues long. V was trimmed by 6 bases and J by 4 bases, leaving 18 bases between them. CDR3 protein: CASRALAAPGETQYF. DNA of the CDR3: TGTGCCAGCAGGGCCTTAGCGGCACCCGGAGAGACCCAGTACTTC.

This clone was seen a single time. The rearrangement uses TRBV14 and TRBJ1-2; 9 positions match TRBD1. This CDR3 has 12 amino acids. V lost 2 bases, J lost 10 bases, and 2 bases stayed unmatched. CDR1 is SGHDN, CDR2 FVKESK, per germline. CDR3 in DNA: TGTGCCAGCAGCCAATGGGACAGGGACTACACCTTC. This encodes CASSQWDRDYTF.

This clone was observed a handful of times. The chain combines TRBV6-1 with TRBJ1-6; 9 bases match TRBD1. CDR1 is MNHNS and CDR2 is SASEGT in the germline V gene. This CDR3 is built from 15 residues. Trimming cost V 5 bases and J 10 bases; bases outside gene matches: 9. The chain's CDR3 is CASSLTQGAPSPLHF. CDR3 in DNA: TGTGCCAGCAGTCTCACACAGGGGGCACCATCACCCCTCCACTTT.

The gene calls are TRBV28 and TRBJ2-5, with TRBD1 matching over 8 bases. Unmatched junction bases numbered 6, after V lost 7 bases and J lost 5 bases. The V gene's germline CDR1 is MDHEN and CDR2 SYDVKM. The CDR3 has 13 residues. This CDR3 is CASNDRGSETQYF. The CDR3, as DNA: TGTGCCAGCAACGACAGGGGTTCGGAGACCCAGTACTTC.

This clone was seen a few times. The V and J genes are TRBV5-1 and TRBJ1-2; a possible D gene is TRBD1 (6 bases). The V end was cut by 4 bases, the J end by 8 bases, with 12 bases between. Looked up from germline, CDR1 is SGHRS and CDR2 is YFSETQ. The CDR3 runs 12 residues. The DNA for the CDR3 is TGCGCCAGCAGCGCACAGGGAGAAGGCTACACCTTC. Encoded protein: CASSAQGEGYTF.

The table lists this clone with a count of one. The chain is built from TRBV28 and TRBJ2-5; D unresolved. The DNA end is more similar to TRBJ2-7, so the J call may be wrong. Per germline, CDR1 MDHEN and CDR2 SYDVKM. The CDR3 runs 12 residues. Here the CDR3 reads CASSVGYYEQYF. CDR3 coding DNA: TGTGCCAGCAGTGTCGGGTACTACGAGCAGTACTTC.